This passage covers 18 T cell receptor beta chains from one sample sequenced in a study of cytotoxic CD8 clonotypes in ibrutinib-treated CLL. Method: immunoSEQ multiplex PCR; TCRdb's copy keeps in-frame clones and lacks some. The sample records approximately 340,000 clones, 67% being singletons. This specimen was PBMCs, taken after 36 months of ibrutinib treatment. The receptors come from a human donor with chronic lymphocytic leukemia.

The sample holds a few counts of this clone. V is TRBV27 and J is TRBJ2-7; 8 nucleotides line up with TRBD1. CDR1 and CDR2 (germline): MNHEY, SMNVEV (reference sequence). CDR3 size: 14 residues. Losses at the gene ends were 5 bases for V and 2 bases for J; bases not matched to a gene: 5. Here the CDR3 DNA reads TGTGCCAGCAGTGGTACGGGACAGGCCTACGAGCAGTACTTC. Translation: CASSGTGQAYEQYF.

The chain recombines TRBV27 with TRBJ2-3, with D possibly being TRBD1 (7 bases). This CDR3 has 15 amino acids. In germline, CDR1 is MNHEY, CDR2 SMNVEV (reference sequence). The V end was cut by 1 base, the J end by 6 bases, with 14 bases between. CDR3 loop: CASSLLMTGTDTQYF. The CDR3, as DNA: TGTGCCAGCAGTTTATTGATGACAGGGACTGATACGCAGTATTTT.

The CDR3 region has the DNA TGCGCCAGCAGCATAAACGGACAGGGATTCGGCACCGGGGAGCTGTTTTTT. This sequence encodes CASSINGQGFGTGELFF. The chain uses TRBV4-1 and TRBJ2-2; 8 bases agree with TRBD1. Germline lookup yields CDR1 MGHRA and CDR2 YSYEKL. V trimming: 5 bases; J trimming: 4 bases; junction bases outside the gene matches: 12. The CDR3 has 17 amino acids.

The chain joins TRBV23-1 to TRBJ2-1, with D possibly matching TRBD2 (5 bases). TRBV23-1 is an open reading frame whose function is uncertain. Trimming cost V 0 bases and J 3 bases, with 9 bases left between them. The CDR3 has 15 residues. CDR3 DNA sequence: TGCGCCAGCAGTCAATCGAGACTACACTACAATGAGCAGTTCTTC. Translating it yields CASSQSRLHYNEQFF.

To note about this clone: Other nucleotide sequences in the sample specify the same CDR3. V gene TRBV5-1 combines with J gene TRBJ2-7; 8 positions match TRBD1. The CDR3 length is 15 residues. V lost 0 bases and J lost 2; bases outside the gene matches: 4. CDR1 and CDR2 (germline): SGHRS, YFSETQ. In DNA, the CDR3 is TGCGCCAGCAGCTTGGCAGGGGGCCTGACCTACGAGCAGTACTTC. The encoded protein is CASSLAGGLTYEQYF.

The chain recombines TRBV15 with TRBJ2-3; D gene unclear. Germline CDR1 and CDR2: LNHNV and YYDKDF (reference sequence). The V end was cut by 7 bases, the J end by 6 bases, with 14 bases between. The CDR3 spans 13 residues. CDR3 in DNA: TGTGCCACCACTGGGTTTCGATCGGATACGCAGTATTTT. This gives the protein CATTGFRSDTQYF.

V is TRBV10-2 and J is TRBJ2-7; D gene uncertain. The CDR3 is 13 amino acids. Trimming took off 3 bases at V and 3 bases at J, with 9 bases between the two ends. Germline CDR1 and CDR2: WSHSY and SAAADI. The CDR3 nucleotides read TGCGCCAGCAGTGAAAACTCCAACTACGAGCAGTACTTC. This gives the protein CASSENSNYEQYF.

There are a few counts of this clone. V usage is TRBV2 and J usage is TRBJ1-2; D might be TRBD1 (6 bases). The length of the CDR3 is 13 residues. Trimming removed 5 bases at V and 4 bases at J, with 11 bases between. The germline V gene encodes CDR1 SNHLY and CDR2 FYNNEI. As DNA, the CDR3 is TGTGCCAGCAGTCGGGGACAAGCCTATGGCTACACCTTC. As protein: CASSRGQAYGYTF.

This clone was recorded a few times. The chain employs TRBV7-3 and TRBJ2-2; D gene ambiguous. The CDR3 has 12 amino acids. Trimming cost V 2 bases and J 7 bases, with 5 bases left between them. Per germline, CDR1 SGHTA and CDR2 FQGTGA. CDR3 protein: CASSLFIGELFF. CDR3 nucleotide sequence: TGTGCCAGCAGCTTATTCATCGGGGAGCTGTTTTTT.

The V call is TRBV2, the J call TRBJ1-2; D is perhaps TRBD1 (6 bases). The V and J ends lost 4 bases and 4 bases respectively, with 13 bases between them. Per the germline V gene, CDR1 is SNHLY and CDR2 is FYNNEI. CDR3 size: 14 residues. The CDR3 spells CASSGSRGGYGYTF. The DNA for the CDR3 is TGTGCCAGCAGTGGGTCCAGGGGAGGCTATGGCTACACCTTC.

For the CDR3, the DNA is TGTGCCAGCAGTTACCGTCCCAGCGGGGGGGACAACGAGCAGTACTTC. Its protein product is CASSYRPSGGDNEQYF. This chain links TRBV6-6 with TRBJ2-7, with 10 nucleotides matching TRBD2. This CDR3 spans 16 amino acids. J lost 5 bases, V lost 2 bases, and 9 bases had no gene match. The germline CDR1 and CDR2 sequences are MNHNY and SVGAGI (reference sequence).

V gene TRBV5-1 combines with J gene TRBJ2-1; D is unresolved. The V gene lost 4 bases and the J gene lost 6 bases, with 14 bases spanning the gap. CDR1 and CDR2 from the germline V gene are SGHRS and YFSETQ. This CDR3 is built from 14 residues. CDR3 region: CASSLRSPLNEQFF. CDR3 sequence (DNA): TGCGCCAGCAGCCTGCGGTCACCACTCAATGAGCAGTTCTTC. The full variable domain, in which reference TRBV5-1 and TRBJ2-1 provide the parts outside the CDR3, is KAGVTQTPRYLIKTRGQQVTLSCSPISGHRSVSWYQQTPGQGLQFLFEYFSETQRNKGNFPGRFSGRQFSNSRSEMNVSTLELGDSALYLCASSLRSPLNEQFFGPGTRLTVL.

In DNA, the CDR3 is TGCGCCAGCAGCTTGGGACTAGCGGGAGACAACGAGCAGTACTTC. Its translation: CASSLGLAGDNEQYF. The chain uses TRBV5-1 and TRBJ2-7; 12 bases map to TRBD2. V shed 0 bases and J 5 bases; nucleotides not matched to a gene: 3. The CDR3 covers 15 residues. Germline-derived CDR1 and CDR2 are SGHRS and YFSETQ. Combining the CDR3 with reference TRBV5-1 and TRBJ2-7 gives the whole variable domain KAGVTQTPRYLIKTRGQQVTLSCSPISGHRSVSWYQQTPGQGLQFLFEYFSETQRNKGNFPGRFSGRQFSNSRSEMNVSTLELGDSALYLCASSLGLAGDNEQYFGPGTRLTVT.

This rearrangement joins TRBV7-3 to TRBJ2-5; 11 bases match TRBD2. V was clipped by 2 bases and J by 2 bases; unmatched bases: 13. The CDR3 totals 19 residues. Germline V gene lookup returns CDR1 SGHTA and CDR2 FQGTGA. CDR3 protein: CASSLGLAGGRQEQETQYF. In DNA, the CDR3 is TGTGCCAGCAGCTTAGGCCTAGCGGGGGGCCGACAAGAACAAGAGACCCAGTACTTC.

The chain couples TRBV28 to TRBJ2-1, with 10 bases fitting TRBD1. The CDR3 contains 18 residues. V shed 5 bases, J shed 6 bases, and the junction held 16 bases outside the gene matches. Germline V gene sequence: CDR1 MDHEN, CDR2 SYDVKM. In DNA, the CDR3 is TGTGCCAGCAGTAATTATTTAGGTTGGACAGGGGGGCCCAATGAGCAGTTCTTC. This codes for CASSNYLGWTGGPNEQFF.

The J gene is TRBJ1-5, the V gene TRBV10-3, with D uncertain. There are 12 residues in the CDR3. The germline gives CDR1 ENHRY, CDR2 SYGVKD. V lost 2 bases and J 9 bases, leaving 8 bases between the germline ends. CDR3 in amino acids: CAISETMRPQHF. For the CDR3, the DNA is TGTGCCATCAGTGAGACTATGCGGCCCCAGCATTTT.

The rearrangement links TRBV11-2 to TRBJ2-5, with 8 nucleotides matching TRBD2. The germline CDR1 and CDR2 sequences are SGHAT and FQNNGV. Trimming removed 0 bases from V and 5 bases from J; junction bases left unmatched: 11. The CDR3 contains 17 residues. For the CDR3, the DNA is TGTGCCAGCAGCTTAGATCTTTTGCGGGAGGATTGGGAGACCCAGTACTTC. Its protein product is CASSLDLLREDWETQYF.

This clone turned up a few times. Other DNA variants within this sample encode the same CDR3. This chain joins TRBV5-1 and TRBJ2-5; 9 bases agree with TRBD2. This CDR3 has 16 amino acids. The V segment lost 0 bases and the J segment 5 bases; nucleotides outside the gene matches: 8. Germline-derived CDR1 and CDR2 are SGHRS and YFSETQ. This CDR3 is CASSLVAGGPRETQYF. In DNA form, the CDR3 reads TGCGCCAGCAGCTTGGTTGCGGGAGGGCCCCGGGAGACCCAGTACTTC.